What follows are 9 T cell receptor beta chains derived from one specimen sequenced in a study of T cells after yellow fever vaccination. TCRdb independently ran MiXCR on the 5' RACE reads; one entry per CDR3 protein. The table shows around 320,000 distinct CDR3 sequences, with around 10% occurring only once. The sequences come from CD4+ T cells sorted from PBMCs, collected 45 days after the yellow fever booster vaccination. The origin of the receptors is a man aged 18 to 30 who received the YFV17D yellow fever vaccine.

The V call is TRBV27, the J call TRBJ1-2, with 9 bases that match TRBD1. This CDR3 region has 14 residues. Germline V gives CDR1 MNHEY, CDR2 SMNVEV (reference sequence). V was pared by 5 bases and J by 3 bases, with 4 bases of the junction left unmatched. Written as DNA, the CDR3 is TGTGCCAGCAGTCCCACAGGGGGCTACTATGGCTACACCTTC. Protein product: CASSPTGGYYGYTF.

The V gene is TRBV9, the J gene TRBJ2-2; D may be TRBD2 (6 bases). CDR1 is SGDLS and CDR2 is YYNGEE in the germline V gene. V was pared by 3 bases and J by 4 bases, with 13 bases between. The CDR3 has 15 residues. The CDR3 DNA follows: TGTGCCAGCAGCGCCTACCCGGGAGCCACCGGGGAGCTGTTTTTT. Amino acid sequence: CASSAYPGATGELFF.

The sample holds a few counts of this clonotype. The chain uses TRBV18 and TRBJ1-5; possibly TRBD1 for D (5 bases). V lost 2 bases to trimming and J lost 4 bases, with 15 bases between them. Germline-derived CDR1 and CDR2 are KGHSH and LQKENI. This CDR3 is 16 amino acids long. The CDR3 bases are TGTGCCAGCTCACCAAACCCCGGGACGGGAAATCAGCCCCAGCATTTT. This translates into CASSPNPGTGNQPQHF. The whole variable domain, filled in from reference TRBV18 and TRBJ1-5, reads NAGVMQNPRHLVRRRGQEARLRCSPMKGHSHVYWYRQLPEEGLKFMVYLQKENIIDESGMPKERFSAEFPKEGPSILRIQQVVRGDSAAYFCASSPNPGTGNQPQHFGDGTRLSIL.

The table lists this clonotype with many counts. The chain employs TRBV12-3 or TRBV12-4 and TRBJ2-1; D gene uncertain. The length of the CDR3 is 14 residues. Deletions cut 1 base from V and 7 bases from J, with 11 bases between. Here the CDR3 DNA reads TGTGCCAGCAGTTTAGAGACTCCTGGGAATGAGCAGTTCTTC. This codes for CASSLETPGNEQFF.

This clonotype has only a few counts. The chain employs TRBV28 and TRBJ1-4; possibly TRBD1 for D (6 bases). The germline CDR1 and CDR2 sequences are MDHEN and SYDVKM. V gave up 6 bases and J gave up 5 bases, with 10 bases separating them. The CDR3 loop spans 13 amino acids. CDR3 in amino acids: CASRPGVNEKLFF. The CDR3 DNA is TGTGCCAGCAGGCCAGGGGTGAATGAAAAACTGTTTTTT.

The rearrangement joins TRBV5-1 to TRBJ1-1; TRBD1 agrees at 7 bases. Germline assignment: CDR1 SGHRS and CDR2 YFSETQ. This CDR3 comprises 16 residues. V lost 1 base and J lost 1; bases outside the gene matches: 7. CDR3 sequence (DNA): TGCGCCAGCAGCTTGTGGACAGGTACGTCGAACACTGAAGCTTTCTTT. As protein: CASSLWTGTSNTEAFF.

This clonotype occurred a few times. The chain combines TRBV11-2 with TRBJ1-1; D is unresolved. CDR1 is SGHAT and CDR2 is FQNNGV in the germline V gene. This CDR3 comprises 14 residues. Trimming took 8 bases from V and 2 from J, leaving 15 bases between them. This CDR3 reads CASRARVVNTEAFF. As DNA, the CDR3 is TGTGCCAGCCGTGCGAGAGTGGTTAACACTGAAGCTTTCTTT.

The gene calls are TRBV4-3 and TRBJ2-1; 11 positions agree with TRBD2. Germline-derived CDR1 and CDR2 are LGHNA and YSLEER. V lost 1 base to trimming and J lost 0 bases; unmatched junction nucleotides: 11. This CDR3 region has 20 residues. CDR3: CASSQVWASGGSSSYNEQFF. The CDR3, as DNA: TGCGCCAGCAGCCAAGTTTGGGCTAGCGGGGGGTCTAGCTCCTACAATGAGCAGTTCTTC.

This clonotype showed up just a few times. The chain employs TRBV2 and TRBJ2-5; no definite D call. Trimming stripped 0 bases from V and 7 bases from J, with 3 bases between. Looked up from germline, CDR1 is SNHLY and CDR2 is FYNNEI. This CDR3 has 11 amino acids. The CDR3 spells CASSEARTQYF. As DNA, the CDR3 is TGTGCCAGCAGTGAAGCGCGGACCCAGTACTTC.